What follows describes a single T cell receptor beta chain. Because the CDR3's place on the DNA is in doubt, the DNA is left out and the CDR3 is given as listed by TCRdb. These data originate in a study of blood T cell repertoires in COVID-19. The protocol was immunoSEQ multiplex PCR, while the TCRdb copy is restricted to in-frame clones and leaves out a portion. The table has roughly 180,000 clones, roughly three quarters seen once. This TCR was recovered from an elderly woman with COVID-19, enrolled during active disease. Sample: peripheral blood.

The CDR3 loop reads CASSSSTSGLSVGEQFF. The rearrangement links TRBV5-6 to TRBJ2-1; the DNA was not used to check the table's D call, TRBD2. CDR1 SGHDT and CDR2 YYEEEE come from the germline V gene. The CDR3 adds up to 17 amino acids, both ends counted.